This T cell receptor (beta chain) was recovered during a study of CD8+ T cells in alopecia areata. Treatment denoted: oral pan-JAK inhibitor, 5-10 mg twice daily. Regarding this clone: Antigen specificity is unknown.

Notes on the study in general: Uncertainty about whether baseline CD8+ expansion is linked to response remains, with one nonresponder.

In each case, RNA was isolated and then reverse transcribed into cDNA as the sequencing template. The data were produced by immunoSEQ multiplex PCR, yet TCRdb's version contains in-frame clones alone and is incomplete. The data contain about 210,000 clones, roughly 66% of them seen just once; the ten biggest clones take up over 1%. Here the sequenced sample was CD4+ T cells sorted from blood, taken between weeks 43 and 45, from a patient treated with tofacitinib. This receptor was obtained from a human donor with alopecia areata.

The CDR3 DNA reads as TGCAGCGTTGCCCGGGACAGGGACTACGAGCAGTACTTC. Translation: CSVARDRDYEQYF. This rearrangement joins TRBV29-1 to TRBJ2-7, with TRBD1 matching over 9 bases. This CDR3 is 13 amino acids long. CDR1 and CDR2 from the germline V gene are SQVTM and ANQGSEA. Trimming at V came to 4 bases and at J to 3 bases, leaving 4 bases not matched to a gene.